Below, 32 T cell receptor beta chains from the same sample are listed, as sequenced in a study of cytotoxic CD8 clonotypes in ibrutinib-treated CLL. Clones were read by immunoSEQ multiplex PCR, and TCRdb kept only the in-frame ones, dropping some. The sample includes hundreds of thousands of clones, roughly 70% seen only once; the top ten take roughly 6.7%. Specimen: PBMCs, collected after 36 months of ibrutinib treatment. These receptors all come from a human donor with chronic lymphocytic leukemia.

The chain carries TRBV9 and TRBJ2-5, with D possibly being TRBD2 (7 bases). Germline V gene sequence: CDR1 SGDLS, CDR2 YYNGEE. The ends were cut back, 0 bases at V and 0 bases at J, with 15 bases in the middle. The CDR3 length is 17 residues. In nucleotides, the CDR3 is TGTGCCAGCAGCGTAGAGTCGGGGGGCTTGTACCAAGAGACCCAGTACTTC. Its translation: CASSVESGGLYQETQYF.

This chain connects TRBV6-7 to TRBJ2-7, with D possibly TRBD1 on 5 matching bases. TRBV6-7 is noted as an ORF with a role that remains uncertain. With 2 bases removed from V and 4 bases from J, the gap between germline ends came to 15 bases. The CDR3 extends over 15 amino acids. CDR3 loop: CASSYETAGSYEQYF. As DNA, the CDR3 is TGTGCCAGCAGTTACGAGACAGCCGGTTCGTACGAGCAGTACTTC.

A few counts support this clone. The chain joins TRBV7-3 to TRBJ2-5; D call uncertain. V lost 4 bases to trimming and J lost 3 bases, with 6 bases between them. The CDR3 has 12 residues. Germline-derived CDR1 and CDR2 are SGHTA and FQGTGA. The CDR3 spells CASSWTEETQYF. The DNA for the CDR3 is TGTGCCAGCAGCTGGACGGAAGAGACCCAGTACTTC.

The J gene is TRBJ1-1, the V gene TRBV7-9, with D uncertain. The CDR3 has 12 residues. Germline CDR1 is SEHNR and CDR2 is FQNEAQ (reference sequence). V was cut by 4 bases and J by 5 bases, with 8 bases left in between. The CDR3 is CASSYRGTEAFF. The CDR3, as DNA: TGTGCCAGCAGCTATCGGGGTACTGAAGCTTTCTTT.

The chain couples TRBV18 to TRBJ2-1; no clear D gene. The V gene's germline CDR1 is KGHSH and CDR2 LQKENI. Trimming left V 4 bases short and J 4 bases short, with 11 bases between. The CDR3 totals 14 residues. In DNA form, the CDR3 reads TGTGCCAGCTCACGATCTGGGCGGTACAATGAGCAGTTCTTC. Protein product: CASSRSGRYNEQFF.

The CDR3 region is CASSVADFGDYEQYF. CDR3 nucleotide sequence: TGTGCCAGCAGCGTAGCGGATTTTGGAGACTACGAGCAGTACTTC. This sequence joins TRBV9 and TRBJ2-7; D unclear. Per germline, CDR1 SGDLS and CDR2 YYNGEE. Trimming took off 0 bases at V and 3 bases at J, with 13 bases between the two ends. The CDR3 totals 15 residues.

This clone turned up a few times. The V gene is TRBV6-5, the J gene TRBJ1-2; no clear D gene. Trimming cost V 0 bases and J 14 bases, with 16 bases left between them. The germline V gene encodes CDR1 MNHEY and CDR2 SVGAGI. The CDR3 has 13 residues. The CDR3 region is CASSYSPAGTGTF. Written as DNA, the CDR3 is TGTGCCAGCAGTTACTCTCCCGCCGGAACGGGAACCTTC.

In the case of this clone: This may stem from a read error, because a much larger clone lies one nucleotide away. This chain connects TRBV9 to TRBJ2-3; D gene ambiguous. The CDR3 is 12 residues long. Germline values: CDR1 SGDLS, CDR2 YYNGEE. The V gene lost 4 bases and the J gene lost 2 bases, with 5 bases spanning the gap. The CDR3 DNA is TGTGCCAGCAGCCCCTACACAGATACGCAGTATTTT. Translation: CASSPYTDTQYF.

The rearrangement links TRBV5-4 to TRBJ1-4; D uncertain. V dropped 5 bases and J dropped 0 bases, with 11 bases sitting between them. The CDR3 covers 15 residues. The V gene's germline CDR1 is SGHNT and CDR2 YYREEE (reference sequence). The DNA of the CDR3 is TGTGCCAGCAGTCTACTCGGGACAACTAATGAAAAACTGTTTTTT. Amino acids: CASSLLGTTNEKLFF.

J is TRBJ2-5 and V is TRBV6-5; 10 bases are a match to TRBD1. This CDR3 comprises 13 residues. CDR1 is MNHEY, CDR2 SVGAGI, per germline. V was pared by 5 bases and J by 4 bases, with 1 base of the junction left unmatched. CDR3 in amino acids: CASSRQGAETQYF. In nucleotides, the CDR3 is TGTGCCAGCAGTCGACAGGGGGCAGAGACCCAGTACTTC.

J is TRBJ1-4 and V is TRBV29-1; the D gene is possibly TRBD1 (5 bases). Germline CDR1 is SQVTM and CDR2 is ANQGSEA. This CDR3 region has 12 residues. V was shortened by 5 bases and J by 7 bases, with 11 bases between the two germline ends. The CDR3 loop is CSVLVGVEKLFF. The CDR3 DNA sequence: TGCAGCGTTCTTGTAGGGGTTGAAAAACTGTTTTTT. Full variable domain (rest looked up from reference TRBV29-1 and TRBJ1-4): SAVISQKPSRDICQRGTSLTIQCQVDSQVTMMFWYRQQPGQSLTLIATANQGSEATYESGFVIDKFPISRPNLTFSTLTVSNMSPEDSSIYLCSVLVGVEKLFFGSGTQLSVL.

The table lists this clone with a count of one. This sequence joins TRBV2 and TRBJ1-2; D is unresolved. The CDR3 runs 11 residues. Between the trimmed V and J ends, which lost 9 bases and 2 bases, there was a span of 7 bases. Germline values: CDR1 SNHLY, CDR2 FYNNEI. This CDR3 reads CARSTNYGYTF. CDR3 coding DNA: TGTGCCAGGTCTACAAACTATGGCTACACCTTC.

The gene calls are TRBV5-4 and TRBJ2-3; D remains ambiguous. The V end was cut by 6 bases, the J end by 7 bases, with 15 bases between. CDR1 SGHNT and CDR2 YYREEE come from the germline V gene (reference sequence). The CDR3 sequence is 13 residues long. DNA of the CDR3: TGTGCCAGCACCCCCCCTGGCCGATATACGCAGTATTTT. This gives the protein CASTPPGRYTQYF.

The DNA for the CDR3 is TGTGCCAGCGGGACTAGCGGGAGTAGGCACGAGCAGTACTTC. Protein sequence: CASGTSGSRHEQYF. The V and J genes are TRBV7-9 and TRBJ2-7; TRBD2 matches 14 bases. The CDR3 extends over 14 amino acids. Germline CDR1 is SEHNR and CDR2 is FQNEAQ (reference sequence). Unmatched junction bases numbered 5, after V lost 8 bases and J lost 5 bases.

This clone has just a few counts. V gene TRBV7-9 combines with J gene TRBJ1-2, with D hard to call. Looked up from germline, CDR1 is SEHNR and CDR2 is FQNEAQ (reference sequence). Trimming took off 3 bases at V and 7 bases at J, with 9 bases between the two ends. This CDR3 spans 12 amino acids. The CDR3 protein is CASSLVLFGYTF. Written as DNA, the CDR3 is TGTGCCAGCAGCTTGGTCCTGTTTGGCTACACCTTC.

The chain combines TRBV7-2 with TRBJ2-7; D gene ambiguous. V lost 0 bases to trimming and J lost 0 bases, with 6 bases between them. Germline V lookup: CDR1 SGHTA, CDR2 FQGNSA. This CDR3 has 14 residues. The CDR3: CASSLAASSYEQYF. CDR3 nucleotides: TGTGCCAGCAGCTTAGCGGCGAGCTCCTACGAGCAGTACTTC.

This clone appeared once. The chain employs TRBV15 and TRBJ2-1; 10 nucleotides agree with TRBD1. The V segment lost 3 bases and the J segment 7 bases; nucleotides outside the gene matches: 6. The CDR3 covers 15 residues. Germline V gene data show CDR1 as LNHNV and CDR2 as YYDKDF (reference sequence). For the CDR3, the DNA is TGTGCCACCAGCAGGACAGGGGGCAGGTGGAATGAGCAGTTCTTC. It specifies CATSRTGGRWNEQFF.

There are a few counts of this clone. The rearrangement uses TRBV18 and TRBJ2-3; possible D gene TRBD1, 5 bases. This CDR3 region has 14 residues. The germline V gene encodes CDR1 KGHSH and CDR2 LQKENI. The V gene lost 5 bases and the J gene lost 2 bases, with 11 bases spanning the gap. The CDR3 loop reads CASSVGQTTDTQYF. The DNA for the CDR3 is TGTGCCAGCTCAGTTGGACAAACCACAGATACGCAGTATTTT.

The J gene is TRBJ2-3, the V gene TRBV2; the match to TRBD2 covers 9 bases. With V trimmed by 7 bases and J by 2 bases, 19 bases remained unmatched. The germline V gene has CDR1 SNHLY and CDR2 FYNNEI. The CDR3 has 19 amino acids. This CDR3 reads CASKLRASGVEGDTDTQYF. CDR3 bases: TGTGCCAGCAAGCTGCGGGCTAGCGGGGTCGAGGGGGACACAGATACGCAGTATTTT. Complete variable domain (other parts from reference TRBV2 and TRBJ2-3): EPEVTQTPSHQVTQMGQEVILRCVPISNHLYFYWYRQILGQKVEFLVSFYNNEISEKSEIFDDQFSVERPDGSNFTLKIRSTKLEDSAMYFCASKLRASGVEGDTDTQYFGPGTRLTVL.

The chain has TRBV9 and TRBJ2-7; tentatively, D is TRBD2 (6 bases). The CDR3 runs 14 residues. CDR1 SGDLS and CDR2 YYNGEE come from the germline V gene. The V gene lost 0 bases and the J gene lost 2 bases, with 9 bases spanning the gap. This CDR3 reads CASSVELATYEQYF. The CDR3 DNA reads TGTGCCAGCAGCGTAGAACTAGCCACCTACGAGCAGTACTTC.

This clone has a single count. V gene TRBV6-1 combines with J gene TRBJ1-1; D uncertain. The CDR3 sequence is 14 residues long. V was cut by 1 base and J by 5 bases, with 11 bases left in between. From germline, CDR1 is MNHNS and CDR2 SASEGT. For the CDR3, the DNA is TGTGCCAGCAGTGAAGTCACGGATGGGACTGAAGCTTTCTTT. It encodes CASSEVTDGTEAFF.

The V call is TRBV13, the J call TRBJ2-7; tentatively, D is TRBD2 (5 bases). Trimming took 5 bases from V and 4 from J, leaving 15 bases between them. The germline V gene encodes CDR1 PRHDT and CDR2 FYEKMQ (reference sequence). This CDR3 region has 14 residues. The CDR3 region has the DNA TGTGCCAGCAGCCACGGAGGTTCGAAGTACGAGCAGTACTTC. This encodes CASSHGGSKYEQYF. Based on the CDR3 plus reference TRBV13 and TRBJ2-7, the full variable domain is AAGVIQSPRHLIKEKRETATLKCYPIPRHDTVYWYQQGPGQDPQFLISFYEKMQSDKGSIPDRFSAQQFSDYHSELNMSSLELGDSALYFCASSHGGSKYEQYFGPGTRLTVT.

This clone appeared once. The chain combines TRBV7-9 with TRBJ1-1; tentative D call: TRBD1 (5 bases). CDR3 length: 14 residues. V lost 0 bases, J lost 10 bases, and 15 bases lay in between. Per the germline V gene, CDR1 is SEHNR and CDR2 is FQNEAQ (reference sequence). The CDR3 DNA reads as TGTGCCAGCAGCTTAGCAGGGGAGAGGTTACTAGCTTTCTTT. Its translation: CASSLAGERLLAFF.

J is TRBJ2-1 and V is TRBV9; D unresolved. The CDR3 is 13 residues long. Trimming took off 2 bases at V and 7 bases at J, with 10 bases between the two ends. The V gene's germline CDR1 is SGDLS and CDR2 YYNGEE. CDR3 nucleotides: TGTGCCAGCAGCGTGCTTAGTGATAATGAGCAGTTCTTC. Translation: CASSVLSDNEQFF.

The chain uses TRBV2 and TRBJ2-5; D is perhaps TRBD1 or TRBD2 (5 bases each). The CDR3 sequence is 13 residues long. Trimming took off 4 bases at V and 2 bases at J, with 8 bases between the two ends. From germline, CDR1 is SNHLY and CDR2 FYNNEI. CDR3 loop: CASSVGRQETQYF. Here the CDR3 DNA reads TGTGCCAGCAGTGTGGGACGGCAAGAGACCCAGTACTTC.

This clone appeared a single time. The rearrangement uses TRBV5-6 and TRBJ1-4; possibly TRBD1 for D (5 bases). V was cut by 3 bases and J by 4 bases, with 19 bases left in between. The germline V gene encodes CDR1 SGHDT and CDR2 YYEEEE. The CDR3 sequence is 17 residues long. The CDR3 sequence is CASSSRTWGIGNEKLFF. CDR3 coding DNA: TGTGCCAGCAGCTCGAGAACGTGGGGCATAGGTAATGAAAAACTGTTTTTT.

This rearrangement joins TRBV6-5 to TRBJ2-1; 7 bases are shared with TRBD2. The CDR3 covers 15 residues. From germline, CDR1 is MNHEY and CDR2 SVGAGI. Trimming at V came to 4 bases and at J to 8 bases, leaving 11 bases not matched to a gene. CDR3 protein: CASSLGGGDRDEQFF. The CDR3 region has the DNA TGTGCCAGCAGTTTGGGGGGAGGGGATAGGGATGAGCAGTTCTTC.

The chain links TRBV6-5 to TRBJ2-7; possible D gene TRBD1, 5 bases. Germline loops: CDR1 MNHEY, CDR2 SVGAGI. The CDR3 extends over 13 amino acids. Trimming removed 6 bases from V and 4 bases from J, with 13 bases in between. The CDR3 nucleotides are TGTGCCAGCAGCGTCAGGGCCCATTACGAGCAGTACTTC. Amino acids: CASSVRAHYEQYF.

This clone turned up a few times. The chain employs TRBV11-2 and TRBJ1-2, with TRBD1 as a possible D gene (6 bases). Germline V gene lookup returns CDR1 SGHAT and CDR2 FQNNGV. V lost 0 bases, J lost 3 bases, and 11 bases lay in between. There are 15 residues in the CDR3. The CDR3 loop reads CASSLDSTGYYGYTF. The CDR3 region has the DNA TGTGCCAGCAGCTTAGATTCCACAGGGTACTATGGCTACACCTTC.

CDR3 DNA sequence: TGTGCCAGCAGATGGGACAGTAACTCACCCCTCCACTTT. Translating it yields CASRWDSNSPLHF. This chain joins TRBV7-8 and TRBJ1-6; 7 bases map to TRBD1. Germline CDR1 SGHVS, CDR2 FQNEAQ. The junction had 6 bases not matched to a gene; V was cut back by 6 bases and J by 10 bases. This CDR3 spans 13 amino acids. Looking up the rest from reference TRBV7-8 and TRBJ1-6 gives the full variable domain: GAGVSQSPRYKVAKRGQDVALRCDPISGHVSLFWYQQALGQGPEFLTYFQNEAQLDKSGLPSDRFFAERPEGSVSTLKIQRTQQEDSAVYLCASRWDSNSPLHFGNGTRLTVT.

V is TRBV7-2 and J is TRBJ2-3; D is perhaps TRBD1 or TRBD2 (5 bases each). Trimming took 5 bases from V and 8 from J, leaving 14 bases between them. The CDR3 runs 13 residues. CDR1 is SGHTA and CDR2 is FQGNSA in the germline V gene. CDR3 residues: CASSLPLGGTQYF. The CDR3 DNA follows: TGTGCCAGCAGCCTACCACTTGGGGGTACGCAGTATTTT.

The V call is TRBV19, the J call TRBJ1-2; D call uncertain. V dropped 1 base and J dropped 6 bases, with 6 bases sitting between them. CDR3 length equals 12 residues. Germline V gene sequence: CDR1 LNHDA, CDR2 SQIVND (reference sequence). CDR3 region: CASSIGSNGYTF. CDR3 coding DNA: TGTGCCAGTAGTATAGGGAGTAATGGCTACACCTTC.